The clone carrying this TCR beta chain appeared a single time. Its antigen remains unknown. Expressed TCRB transcripts were sequenced because the entire RNA isolate underwent reverse transcription. TCRdb's copy holds only in-frame clones and misses some; the assay was immunoSEQ multiplex PCR. The table has under 300,000 clones, approximately 15% seen once; the top ten hold around 0.019%. It was via CD45RO/CCR7/CD25/CD127/CD95/CD27 that CD4+ naive, central memory, regulatory and stem cell-like memory cells were sorted. Sorted populations all had greater than 98% purity. V shed 5 bases and J 0 bases; nucleotides not matched to a gene: 5. Germline V gene sequence: CDR1 MDHEN, CDR2 SYDVKM. This CDR3 has 15 amino acids. The data were taken from a study of beta chain features in type 1 diabetes. Points from the study as a whole: A potential influence of HLA type upon TCRB rearrangement remained unresolved herein. Moderate but significant shortening of TCRB CDR3s was recorded in all four CD4+ subsets from Type 1 diabetes patients.

The sequencing input was naive CD4+ T cells from blood. The chain has TRBV28 and TRBJ1-1; 8 bases are a match to TRBD1. This clonotype was sampled from a man aged 25 to 40 with type 1 diabetes. CDR3 loop: CASSQPGGLNTEAFF. CDR3 bases: TGTGCCAGCAGTCAGCCAGGGGGCTTGAACACTGAAGCTTTCTTT. The full variable domain, in which reference TRBV28 and TRBJ1-1 provide the parts outside the CDR3, is DVKVTQSSRYLVKRTGEKVFLECVQDMDHENMFWYRQDPGLGLRLIYFSYDVKMKEKGDIPEGYSVSREKKERFSLILESASTNQTSMYLCASSQPGGLNTEAFFGQGTRLTVV.